This T cell receptor beta chain was found in a study of shared clonotypes between healthy human individuals. Overall study context: Every donor yielded three CD4 naive, three CD4 memory, two CD8 naive and one CD8 memory plate.

The germline V gene encodes CDR1 LNHDA and CDR2 SQIVND (reference sequence). Trimming pared 2 bases from V and 7 bases from J, leaving 9 bases between. CDR3 length: 13 amino acids. Selected positively for CCR7 and CD45RO-negative, naive CD8 cells excluded terminally differentiated effector memory CD45RA+ cells. Profiling relied on immunoSEQ multiplex PCR, and the TCRdb table lists in-frame clones only, not all of them. Of around 2.1 million clones in the sample, 90% to 95% were seen once. The sequenced material came from naive CD8+ T cells from PBMCs. This sequence originates from a young man in good health. Some clones in this sample may be carry-over from other donors' samples. The chain joins TRBV19 to TRBJ1-5; D uncertain. The CDR3 DNA follows: TGTGCCAGTAGTATATTATCTGGGCAGCCCCAGCATTTT. This encodes CASSILSGQPQHF.